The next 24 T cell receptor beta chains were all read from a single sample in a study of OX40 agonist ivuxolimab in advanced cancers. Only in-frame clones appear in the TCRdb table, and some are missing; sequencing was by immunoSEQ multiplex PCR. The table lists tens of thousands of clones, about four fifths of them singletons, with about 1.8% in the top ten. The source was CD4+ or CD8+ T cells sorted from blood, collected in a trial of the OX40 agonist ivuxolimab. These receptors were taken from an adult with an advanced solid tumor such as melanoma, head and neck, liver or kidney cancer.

CDR3 coding DNA: TGTGCCAGCAGCTCCCAACACGGGGGGGCCCACAATGAGCAGTTCTTC. This gives the protein CASSSQHGGAHNEQFF. This chain uses TRBV9 with TRBJ2-1; 8 bases map to TRBD2. With V trimmed by 4 bases and J by 5 bases, 11 bases remained unmatched. Germline V gives CDR1 SGDLS, CDR2 YYNGEE. The CDR3 runs to 16 residues.

The CDR3 is CASSKKGTGVSGANVLTF. CDR3 nucleotides: TGTGCCAGCAGCAAAAAAGGGACAGGGGTCTCTGGGGCCAACGTCCTGACTTTC. The chain has TRBV11-3 and TRBJ2-6, with TRBD1 identical over 10 bases. This CDR3 has 18 amino acids. The germline CDR1 and CDR2 sequences are SGHNT and YENEEA. V was clipped by 5 bases and J by 0 bases; unmatched bases: 7.

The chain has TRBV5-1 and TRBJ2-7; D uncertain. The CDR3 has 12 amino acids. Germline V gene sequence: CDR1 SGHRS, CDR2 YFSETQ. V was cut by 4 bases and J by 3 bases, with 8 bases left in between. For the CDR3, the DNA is TGCGCCAGCAGCCCTACACTCTACGAGCAGTACTTC. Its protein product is CASSPTLYEQYF.

Written as DNA, the CDR3 is TGCAGCGTGCAAACAGGGGGCGATCAGCCCCAGCATTTT. Amino acids: CSVQTGGDQPQHF. The rearrangement uses TRBV29-1 and TRBJ1-5; TRBD1 matches at 9 bases. Trimming at V came to 6 bases and at J to 5 bases, leaving 5 bases not matched to a gene. The CDR3 runs to 13 residues. Germline V CDR1 and CDR2: SQVTM, ANQGSEA.

Here the CDR3 reads CSVGTRDQPQHF. CDR3 nucleotides: TGCAGCGTCGGGACCAGAGATCAGCCCCAGCATTTT. The V gene is TRBV29-1, the J gene TRBJ1-5; a weak D match, TRBD1 (5 bases). Germline V gene sequence: CDR1 SQVTM, CDR2 ANQGSEA. The CDR3 is 12 residues long. The V end was cut by 6 bases, the J end by 5 bases, with 11 bases between.

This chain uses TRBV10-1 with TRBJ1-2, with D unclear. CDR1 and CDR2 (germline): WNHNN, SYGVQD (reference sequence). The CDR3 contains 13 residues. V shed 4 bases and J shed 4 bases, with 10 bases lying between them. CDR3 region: CASSGVEGYGYTF. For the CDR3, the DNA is TGCGCCAGCAGTGGCGTGGAGGGCTATGGCTACACCTTC.

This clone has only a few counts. The DNA of the CDR3 is TGTGCCAGCAGGCCGGGACTTCGGAACGAGCAGTACTTC. This encodes CASRPGLRNEQYF. This chain connects TRBV2 to TRBJ2-7; weak D call: TRBD2 (6 bases). V lost 6 bases and J lost 5, with 14 bases in between. This CDR3 contains 13 residues. CDR1 and CDR2 (germline): SNHLY, FYNNEI.

For the CDR3, the DNA is TGTGCCAGCATTGGGGACTTGGCGGGGGTCAATGAGCAGTTCTTC. Translated, it gives CASIGDLAGVNEQFF. The V and J genes are TRBV2 and TRBJ2-1; 7 bases agree with TRBD2. The V gene's germline CDR1 is SNHLY and CDR2 FYNNEI. This CDR3 is built from 15 residues. Germline trimming cut 7 bases from V and 6 bases from J; bases unmatched to any gene: 12.

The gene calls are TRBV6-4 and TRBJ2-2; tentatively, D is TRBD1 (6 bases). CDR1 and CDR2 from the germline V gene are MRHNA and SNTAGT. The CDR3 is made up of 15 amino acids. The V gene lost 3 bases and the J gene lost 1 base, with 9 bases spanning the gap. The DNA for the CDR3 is TGTGCCAGCAGTGAACAGGGCGAGAACACCGGGGAGCTGTTTTTT. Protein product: CASSEQGENTGELFF.

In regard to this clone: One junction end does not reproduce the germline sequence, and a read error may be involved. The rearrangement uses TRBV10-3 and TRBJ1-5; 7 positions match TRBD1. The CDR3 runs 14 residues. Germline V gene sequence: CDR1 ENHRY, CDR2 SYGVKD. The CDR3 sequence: CASSFGQGNQPQHF. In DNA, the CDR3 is TGTGCCAGCAGTTTCGGACAGGGCAATCAGCCCCAGCATTTT.

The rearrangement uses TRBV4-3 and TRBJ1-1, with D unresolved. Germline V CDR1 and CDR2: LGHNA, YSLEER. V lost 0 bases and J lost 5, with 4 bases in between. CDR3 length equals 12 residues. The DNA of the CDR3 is TGCGCCAGCAGCCAAGAGGAGACTGAAGCTTTCTTT. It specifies CASSQEETEAFF.

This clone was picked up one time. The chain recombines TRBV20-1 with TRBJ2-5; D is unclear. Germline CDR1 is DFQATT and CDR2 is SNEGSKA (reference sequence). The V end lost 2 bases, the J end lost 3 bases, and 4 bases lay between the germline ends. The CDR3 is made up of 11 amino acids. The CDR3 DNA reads TGCAGTGCTAGACATAAAGAGACCCAGTACTTC. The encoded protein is CSARHKETQYF.

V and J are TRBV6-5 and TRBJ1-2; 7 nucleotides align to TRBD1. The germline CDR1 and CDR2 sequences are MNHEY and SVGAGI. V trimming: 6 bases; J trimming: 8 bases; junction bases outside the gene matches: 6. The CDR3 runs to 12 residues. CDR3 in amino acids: CASSKTGRGYTF. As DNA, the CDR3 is TGTGCCAGCAGCAAGACAGGGCGAGGCTACACCTTC.

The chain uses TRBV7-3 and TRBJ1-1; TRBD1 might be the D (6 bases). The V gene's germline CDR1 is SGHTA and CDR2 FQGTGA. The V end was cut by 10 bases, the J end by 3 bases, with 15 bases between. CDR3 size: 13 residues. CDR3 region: CATRDTVDTEAFF. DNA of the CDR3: TGTGCCACTAGGGACACCGTGGACACTGAAGCTTTCTTT.

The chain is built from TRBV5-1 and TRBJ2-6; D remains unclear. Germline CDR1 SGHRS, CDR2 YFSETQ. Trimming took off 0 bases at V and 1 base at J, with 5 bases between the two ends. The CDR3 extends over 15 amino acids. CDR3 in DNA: TGCGCCAGCAGCTTGGTAGGGTCTGGGGCCAACGTCCTGACTTTC. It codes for CASSLVGSGANVLTF.

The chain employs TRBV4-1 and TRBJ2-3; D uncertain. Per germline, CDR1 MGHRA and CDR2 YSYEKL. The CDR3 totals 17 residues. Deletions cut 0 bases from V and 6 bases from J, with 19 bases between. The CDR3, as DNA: TGCGCCAGCAGCCAAGATGGGGAAGGAGCACAAGCGGATACGCAGTATTTT. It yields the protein CASSQDGEGAQADTQYF.

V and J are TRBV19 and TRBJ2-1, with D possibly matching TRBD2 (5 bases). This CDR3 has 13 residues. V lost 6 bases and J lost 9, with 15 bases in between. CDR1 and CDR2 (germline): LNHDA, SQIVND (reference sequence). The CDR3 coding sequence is TGTGCCAGTAGGCCCCCAGAGGGTATTGAGCAGTTCTTC. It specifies CASRPPEGIEQFF.

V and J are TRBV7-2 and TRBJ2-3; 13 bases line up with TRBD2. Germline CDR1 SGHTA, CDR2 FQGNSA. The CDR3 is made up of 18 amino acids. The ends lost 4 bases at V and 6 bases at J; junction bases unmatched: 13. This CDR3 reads CASSYRTSGGTYGDTQYF. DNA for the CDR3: TGTGCCAGCAGCTACCGGACTAGCGGGGGCACGTACGGGGATACGCAGTATTTT.

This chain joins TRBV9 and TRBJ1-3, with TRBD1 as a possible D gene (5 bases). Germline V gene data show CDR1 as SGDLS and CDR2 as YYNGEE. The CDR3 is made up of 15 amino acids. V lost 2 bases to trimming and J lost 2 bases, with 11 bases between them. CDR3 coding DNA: TGTGCCAGCAGCGTTCGGGGACTGGCTGGAAACACCATATATTTT. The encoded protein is CASSVRGLAGNTIYF.

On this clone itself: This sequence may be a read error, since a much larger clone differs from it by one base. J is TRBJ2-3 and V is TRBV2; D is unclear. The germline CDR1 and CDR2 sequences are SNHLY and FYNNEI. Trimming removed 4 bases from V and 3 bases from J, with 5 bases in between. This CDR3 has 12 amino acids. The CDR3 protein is CASSGGTDTQYF. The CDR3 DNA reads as TGTGCCAGCAGTGGGGGAACAGATACGCAGTATTTT. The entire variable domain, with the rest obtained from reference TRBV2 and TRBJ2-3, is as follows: EPEVTQTPSHQVTQMGQEVILRCVPISNHLYFYWYRQILGQKVEFLVSFYNNEISEKSEIFDDQFSVERPDGSNFTLKIRSTKLEDSAMYFCASSGGTDTQYFGPGTRLTVL.

The CDR3 spells CASSLTGGGAYGTQYF. CDR3 coding DNA: TGTGCCAGCAGCTTAACAGGCGGGGGGGCCTACGGGACCCAGTACTTC. The gene calls are TRBV7-3 and TRBJ2-5; 9 positions match TRBD2. The CDR3 is made up of 16 amino acids. The ends lost 0 bases at V and 7 bases at J; junction bases unmatched: 9. The germline CDR1 and CDR2 sequences are SGHTA and FQGTGA.

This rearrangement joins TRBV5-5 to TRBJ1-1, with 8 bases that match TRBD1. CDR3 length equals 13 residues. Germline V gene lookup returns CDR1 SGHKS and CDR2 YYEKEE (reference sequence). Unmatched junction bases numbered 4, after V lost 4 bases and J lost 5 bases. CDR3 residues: CASSPGQGTEAFF. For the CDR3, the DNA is TGTGCCAGCAGCCCTGGACAGGGTACTGAAGCTTTCTTT.

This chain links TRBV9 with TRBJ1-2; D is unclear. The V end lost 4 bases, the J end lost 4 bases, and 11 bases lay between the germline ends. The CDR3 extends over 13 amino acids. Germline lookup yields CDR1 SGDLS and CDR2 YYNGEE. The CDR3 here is CASSPRAGYGYTF. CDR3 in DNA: TGTGCCAGCAGCCCCCGGGCCGGCTATGGCTACACCTTC.

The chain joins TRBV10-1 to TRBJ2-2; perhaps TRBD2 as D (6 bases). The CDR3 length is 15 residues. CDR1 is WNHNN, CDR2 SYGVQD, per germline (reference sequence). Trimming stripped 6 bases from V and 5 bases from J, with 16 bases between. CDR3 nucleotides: TGCGCCAGCAGCCTCGCATCCGGGGGTACCGGGGAGCTGTTTTTT. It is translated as CASSLASGGTGELFF.